This T cell receptor (beta chain) was captured by sequencing in a study of beta chain features in type 1 diabetes. Study-wide points: A pattern of fewer insertions and more deletions at VDJ junctions was seen in type 1 diabetes patients. Moderately but significantly shorter TCRB CDR3s were found in Type 1 diabetes patients in all four CD4+ subsets.

Remarks on this clone: The antigen remains undetermined.

The study reverse transcribed the entire isolated RNA, so it sequenced expressed TCRB transcripts. TCRdb keeps only in-frame clones here, not all; method: immunoSEQ multiplex PCR. The table has a few hundred thousand clones, 16% seen once; the top ten hold 0.065% to 0.1%. The CDR3 sequence is 14 residues long. V trimming: 1 base; J trimming: 5 bases; junction bases outside the gene matches: 1. Germline loops: CDR1 LGHNT, CDR2 FRNRAP. Sequencing used naive CD4+ T cells from blood. The chain uses TRBV12-5 and TRBJ2-1; 8 nucleotides line up with TRBD1. This sequence originates from a young man with type 1 diabetes. In DNA form, the CDR3 reads TGTGCTAGTGGTTTGGGGACAGGGAACAATGAGCAGTTCTTC. As protein: CASGLGTGNNEQFF.